This T cell receptor (beta chain) was observed in a study of blood T cell repertoires in COVID-19. Study details: Acute and convalescent COVID-19 specimens originated in the United States, Italy and Spain.

In this sample, this clone turned up once. The CDR3 contains 18 residues. Germline lookup yields CDR1 LGHNA and CDR2 YSLEER. V was pared by 1 base and J by 0 bases, with 16 bases between. Profiling relied on immunoSEQ multiplex PCR, and the TCRdb table lists in-frame clones only, not all of them. The sample carries approximately 200,000 clones, about 88% recorded once. V and J are TRBV4-3 and TRBJ1-5; perhaps TRBD1 as D (5 bases). Sequenced material: peripheral blood. This sequence originates from a middle-aged man with acute or convalescent COVID-19. CDR3 region: CASSQGGTGPYSNQPQHF. DNA of the CDR3: TGCGCCAGCAGCCAAGGGGGCACCGGGCCTTATAGCAATCAGCCCCAGCATTTT.